This T cell receptor (beta chain) was found in a study of cytomegalovirus exposure and HLA in healthy donors. The study's findings and limits: Researchers reported from a later analysis that most CMV-associated TCR beta chains appeared HLA-restricted. It has been reported that TCR beta sequences accurately predicted the HLA-A and HLA-B alleles of most subjects. Equally common other TCR beta chains were less clonally expanded than HLA-associated ones, a later analysis found.

PCR employed 60 Vbeta and 13 Jbeta primers. Sequencing used immunoSEQ multiplex PCR; TCRdb keeps in-frame clones, though not all of them. Seen here are 250,000 to 350,000 clones, about 90% observed once, and the top ten hold roughly 2.3%. Donors in the study were healthy people who gave bone marrow. A note on this clone: Antigen: not known.

The CDR3 length is 13 residues. The germline V gene encodes CDR1 SGHRS and CDR2 YFSETQ. The V end lost 4 bases, the J end lost 0 bases, and 8 bases lay between the germline ends. Sequencing input: PBMCs. The clonotype was recovered from a woman younger than 35 in good health and CMV-seronegative. V gene TRBV5-1 combines with J gene TRBJ2-7; D gene unclear. The CDR3 DNA is TGCGCCAGCAGCCTGTTATTCTCCTACGAGCAGTACTTC. Translating gives CASSLLFSYEQYF.